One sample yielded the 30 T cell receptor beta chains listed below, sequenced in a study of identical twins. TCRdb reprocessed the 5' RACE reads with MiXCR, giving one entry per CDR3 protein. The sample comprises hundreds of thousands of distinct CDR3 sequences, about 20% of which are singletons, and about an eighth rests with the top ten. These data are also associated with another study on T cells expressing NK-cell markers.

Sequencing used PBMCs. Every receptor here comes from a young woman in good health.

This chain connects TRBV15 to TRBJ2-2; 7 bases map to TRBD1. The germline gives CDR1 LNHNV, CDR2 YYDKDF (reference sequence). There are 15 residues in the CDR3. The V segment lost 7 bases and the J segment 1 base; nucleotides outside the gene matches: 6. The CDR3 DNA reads TGTGCCACCACCTCACGGGACAGGAACACCGGGGAGCTGTTTTTT. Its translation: CATTSRDRNTGELFF.

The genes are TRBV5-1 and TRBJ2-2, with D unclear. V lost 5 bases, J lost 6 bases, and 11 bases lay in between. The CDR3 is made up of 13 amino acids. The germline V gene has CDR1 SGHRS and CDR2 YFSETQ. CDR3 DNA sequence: TGCGCCAGCAGTAGGCCCTCCGCCGGGGAGCTGTTTTTT. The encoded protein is CASSRPSAGELFF. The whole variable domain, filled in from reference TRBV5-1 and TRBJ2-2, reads KAGVTQTPRYLIKTRGQQVTLSCSPISGHRSVSWYQQTPGQGLQFLFEYFSETQRNKGNFPGRFSGRQFSNSRSEMNVSTLELGDSALYLCASSRPSAGELFFGEGSRLTVL.

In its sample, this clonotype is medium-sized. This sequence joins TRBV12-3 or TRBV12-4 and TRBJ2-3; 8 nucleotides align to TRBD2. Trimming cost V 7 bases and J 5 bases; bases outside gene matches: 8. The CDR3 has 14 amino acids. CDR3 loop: CASTKRGWKDTQYF. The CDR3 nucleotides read TGTGCCAGCACTAAGCGGGGGTGGAAAGATACGCAGTATTTT.

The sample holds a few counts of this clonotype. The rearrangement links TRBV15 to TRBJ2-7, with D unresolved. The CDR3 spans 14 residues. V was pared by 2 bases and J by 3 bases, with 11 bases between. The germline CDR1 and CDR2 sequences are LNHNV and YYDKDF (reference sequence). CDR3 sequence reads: CATSRRVVDYEQYF. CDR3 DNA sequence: TGTGCCACCAGCAGAAGGGTAGTGGACTACGAGCAGTACTTC.

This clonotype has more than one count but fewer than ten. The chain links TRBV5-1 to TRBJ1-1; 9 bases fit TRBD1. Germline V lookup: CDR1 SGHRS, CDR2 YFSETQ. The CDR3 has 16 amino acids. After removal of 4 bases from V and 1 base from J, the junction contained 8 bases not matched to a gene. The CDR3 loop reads CASSHQQGATNTEAFF. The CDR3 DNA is TGCGCCAGCAGCCACCAACAGGGGGCCACGAACACTGAAGCTTTCTTT.

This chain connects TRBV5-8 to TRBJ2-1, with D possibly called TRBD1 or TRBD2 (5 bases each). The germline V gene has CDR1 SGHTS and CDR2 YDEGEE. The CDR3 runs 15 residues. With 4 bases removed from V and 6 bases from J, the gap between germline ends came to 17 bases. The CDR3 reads CASSLDPGHGNEQFF. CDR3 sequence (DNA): TGTGCCAGCAGCCTCGATCCGGGGCACGGCAATGAGCAGTTCTTC.

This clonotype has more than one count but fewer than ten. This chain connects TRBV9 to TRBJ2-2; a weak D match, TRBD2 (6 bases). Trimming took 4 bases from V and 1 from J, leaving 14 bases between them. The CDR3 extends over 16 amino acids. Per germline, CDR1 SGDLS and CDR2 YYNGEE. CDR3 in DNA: TGTGCCAGCAGCCCCCAAATAGCGGTGAACACCGGGGAGCTGTTTTTT. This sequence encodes CASSPQIAVNTGELFF.

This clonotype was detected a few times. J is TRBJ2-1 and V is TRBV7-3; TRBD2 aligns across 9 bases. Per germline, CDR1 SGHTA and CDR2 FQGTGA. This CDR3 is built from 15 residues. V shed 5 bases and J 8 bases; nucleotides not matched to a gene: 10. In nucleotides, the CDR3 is TGTGCCAGCAGCCCAGCGGGGGGACTACTGGATGAGCAGTTCTTC. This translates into CASSPAGGLLDEQFF.

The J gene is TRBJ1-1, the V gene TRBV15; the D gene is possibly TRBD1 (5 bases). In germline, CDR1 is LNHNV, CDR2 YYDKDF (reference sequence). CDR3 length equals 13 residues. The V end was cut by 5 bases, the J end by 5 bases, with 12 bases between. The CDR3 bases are TGTGCCACCAGCCTCGGGGGGGGTACTGAAGCTTTCTTT. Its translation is CATSLGGGTEAFF.

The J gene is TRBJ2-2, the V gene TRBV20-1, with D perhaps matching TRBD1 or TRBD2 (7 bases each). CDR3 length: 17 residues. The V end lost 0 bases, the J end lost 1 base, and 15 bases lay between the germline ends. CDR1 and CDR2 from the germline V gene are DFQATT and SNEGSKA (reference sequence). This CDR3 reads CSARDGGGQRNTGELFF. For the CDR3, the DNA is TGCAGTGCTAGAGATGGGGGGGGACAGAGGAACACCGGGGAGCTGTTTTTT.

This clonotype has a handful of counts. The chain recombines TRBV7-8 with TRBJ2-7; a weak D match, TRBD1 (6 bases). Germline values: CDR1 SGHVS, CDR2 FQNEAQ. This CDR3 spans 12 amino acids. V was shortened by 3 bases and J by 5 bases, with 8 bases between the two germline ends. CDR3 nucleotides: TGTGCCAGCAGCTTCGGGGACAACGAGCAGTACTTC. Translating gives CASSFGDNEQYF.

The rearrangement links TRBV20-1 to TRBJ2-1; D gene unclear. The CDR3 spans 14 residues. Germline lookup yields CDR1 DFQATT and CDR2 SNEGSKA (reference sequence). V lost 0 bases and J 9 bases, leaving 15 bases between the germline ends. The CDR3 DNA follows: TGCAGTGCTAGAGACCCCAGACTTAGCAGTGAGCAGTTCTTC. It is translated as CSARDPRLSSEQFF.

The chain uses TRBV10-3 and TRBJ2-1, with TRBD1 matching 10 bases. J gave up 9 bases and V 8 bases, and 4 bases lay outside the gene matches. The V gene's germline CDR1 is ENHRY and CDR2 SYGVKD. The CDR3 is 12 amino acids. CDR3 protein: CAIGDRGGEQFF. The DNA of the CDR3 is TGTGCCATCGGGGACAGGGGAGGTGAGCAGTTCTTC.

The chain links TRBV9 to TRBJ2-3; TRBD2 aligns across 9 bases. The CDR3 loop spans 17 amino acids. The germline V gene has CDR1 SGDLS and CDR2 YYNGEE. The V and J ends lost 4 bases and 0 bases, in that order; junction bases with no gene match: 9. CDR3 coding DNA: TGTGCCAGCAGCTTATTCGCTAGCGGGACTAGCACAGATACGCAGTATTTT. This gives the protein CASSLFASGTSTDTQYF.

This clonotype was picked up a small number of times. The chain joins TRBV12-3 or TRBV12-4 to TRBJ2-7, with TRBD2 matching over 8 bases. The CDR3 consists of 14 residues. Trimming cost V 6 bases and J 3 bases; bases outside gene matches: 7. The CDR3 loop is CASSPGSGNYEQYF. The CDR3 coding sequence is TGTGCCAGCAGCCCTGGTAGCGGGAACTACGAGCAGTACTTC.

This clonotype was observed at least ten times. This CDR3 is CASSTHLRANTEAFF. CDR3 DNA: TGTGCCAGCAGCACCCACCTCCGGGCGAACACTGAAGCTTTCTTT. The chain employs TRBV13 and TRBJ1-1; D gene unclear. Trimming removed 5 bases at V and 1 base at J, with 14 bases between. The CDR3 consists of 15 residues. Germline V lookup: CDR1 PRHDT, CDR2 FYEKMQ (reference sequence).

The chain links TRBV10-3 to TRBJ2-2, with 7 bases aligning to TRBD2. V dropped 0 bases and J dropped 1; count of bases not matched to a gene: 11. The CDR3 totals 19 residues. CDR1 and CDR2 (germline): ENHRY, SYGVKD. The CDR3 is CAISESSVSAGLNTGELFF. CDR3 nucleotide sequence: TGTGCCATCAGTGAGTCCTCGGTGTCAGCGGGGTTGAACACCGGGGAGCTGTTTTTT.

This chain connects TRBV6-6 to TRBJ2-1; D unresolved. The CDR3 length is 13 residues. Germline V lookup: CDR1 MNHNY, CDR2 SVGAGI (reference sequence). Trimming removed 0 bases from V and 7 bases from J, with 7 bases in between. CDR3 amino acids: CASSYSSLNEQFF. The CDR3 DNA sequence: TGTGCCAGCAGTTACTCGAGTCTTAATGAGCAGTTCTTC.

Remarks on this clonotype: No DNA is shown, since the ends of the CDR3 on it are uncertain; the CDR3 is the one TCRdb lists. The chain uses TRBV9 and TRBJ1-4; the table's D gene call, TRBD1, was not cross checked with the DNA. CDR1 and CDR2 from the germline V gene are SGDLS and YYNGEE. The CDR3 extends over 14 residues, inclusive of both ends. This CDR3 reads CASSVGPGREKLFF.

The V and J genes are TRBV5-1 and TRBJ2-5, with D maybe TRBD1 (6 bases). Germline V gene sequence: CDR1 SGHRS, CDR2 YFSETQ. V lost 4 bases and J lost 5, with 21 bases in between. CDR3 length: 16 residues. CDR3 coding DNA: TGCGCCAGCAGCCCGTCACAGGGAATAGGTGGCGAGACCCAGTACTTC. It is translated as CASSPSQGIGGETQYF. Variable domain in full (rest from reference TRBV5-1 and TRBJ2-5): KAGVTQTPRYLIKTRGQQVTLSCSPISGHRSVSWYQQTPGQGLQFLFEYFSETQRNKGNFPGRFSGRQFSNSRSEMNVSTLELGDSALYLCASSPSQGIGGETQYFGPGTRLLVL.

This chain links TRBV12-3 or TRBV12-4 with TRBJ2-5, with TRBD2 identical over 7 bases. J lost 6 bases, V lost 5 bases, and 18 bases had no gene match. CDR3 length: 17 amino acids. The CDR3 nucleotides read TGTGCCAGCAGTCCACGACTAGCAGCAACCCATGGGCAGACCCAGTACTTC. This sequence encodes CASSPRLAATHGQTQYF.

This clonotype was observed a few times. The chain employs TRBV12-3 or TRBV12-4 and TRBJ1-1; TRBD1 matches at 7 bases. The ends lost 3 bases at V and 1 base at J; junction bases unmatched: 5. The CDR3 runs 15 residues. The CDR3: CASSLTGIQNTEAFF. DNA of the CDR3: TGTGCCAGCAGTTTGACAGGGATTCAGAACACTGAAGCTTTCTTT.

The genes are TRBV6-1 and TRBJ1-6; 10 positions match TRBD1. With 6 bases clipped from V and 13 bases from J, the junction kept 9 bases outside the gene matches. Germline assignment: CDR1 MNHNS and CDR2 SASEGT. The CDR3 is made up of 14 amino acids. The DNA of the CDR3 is TGTGCCAGCAGGACCGGGACAGGGGATCGTCCCCTCCACTTT. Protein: CASRTGTGDRPLHF.

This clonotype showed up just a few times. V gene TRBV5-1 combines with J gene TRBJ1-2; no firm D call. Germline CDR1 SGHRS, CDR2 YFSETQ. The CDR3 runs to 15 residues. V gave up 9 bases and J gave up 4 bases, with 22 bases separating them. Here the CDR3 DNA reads TGCGCCACGTCCATGACGTGGGGAGCGAGCTATGGCTACACCTTC. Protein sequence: CATSMTWGASYGYTF.

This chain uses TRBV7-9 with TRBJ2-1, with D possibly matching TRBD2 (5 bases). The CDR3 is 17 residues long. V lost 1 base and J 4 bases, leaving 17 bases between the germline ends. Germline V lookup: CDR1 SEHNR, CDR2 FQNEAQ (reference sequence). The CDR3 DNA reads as TGTGCCAGCAGCTTAGACGGACTGCCTATGAATTACAATGAGCAGTTCTTC. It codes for CASSLDGLPMNYNEQFF.

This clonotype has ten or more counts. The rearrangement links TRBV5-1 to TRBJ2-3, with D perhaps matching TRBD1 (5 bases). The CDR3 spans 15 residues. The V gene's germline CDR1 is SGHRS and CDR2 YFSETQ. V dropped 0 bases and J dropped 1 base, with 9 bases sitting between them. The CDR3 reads CASSLDRRGTDTQYF. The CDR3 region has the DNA TGCGCCAGCAGCTTGGACAGGCGAGGCACAGATACGCAGTATTTT.

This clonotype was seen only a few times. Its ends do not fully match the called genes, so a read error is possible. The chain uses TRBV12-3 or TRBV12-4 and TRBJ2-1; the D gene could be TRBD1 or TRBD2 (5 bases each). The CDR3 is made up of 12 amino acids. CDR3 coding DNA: TGTGCCAGCAGACTGAATCCGGGACCCGTACGCTTC. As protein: CASRLNPGPVRF.

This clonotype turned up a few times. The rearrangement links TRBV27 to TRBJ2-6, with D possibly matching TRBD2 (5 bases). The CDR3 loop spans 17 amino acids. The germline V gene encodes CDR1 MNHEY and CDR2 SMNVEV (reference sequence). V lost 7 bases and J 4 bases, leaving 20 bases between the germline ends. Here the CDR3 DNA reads TGTGCCAGCACGGCTAGCCCTTGGAGGCCAGGGGCCAACGTCCTGACTTTC. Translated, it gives CASTASPWRPGANVLTF.

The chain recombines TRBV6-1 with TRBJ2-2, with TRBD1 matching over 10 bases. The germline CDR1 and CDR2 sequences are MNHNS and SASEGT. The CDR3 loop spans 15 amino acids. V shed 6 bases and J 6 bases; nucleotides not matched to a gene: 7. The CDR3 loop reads CASSPDRGWAGELFF. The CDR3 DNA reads TGTGCCAGCAGCCCGGACAGGGGGTGGGCCGGGGAGCTGTTTTTT.

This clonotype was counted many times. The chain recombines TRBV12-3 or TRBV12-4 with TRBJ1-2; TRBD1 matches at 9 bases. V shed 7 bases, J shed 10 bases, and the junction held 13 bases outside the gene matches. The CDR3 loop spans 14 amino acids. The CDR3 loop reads CASISPGDRVDYTF. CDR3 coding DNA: TGTGCCAGCATCTCCCCAGGGGACAGGGTTGACTACACCTTC.